Presented here are 24 T cell receptor beta chains from one specimen sequenced in a study of blood T cell repertoires in COVID-19. Produced via immunoSEQ multiplex PCR; TCRdb's table is partial and in-frame only. Of about 98,000 clones in the sample, approximately 82% were seen once. Sequences were obtained from peripheral blood. These receptors all come from a man between 60 and 75 years old with acute or convalescent COVID-19.

The chain couples TRBV7-9 to TRBJ1-4; 7 bases align to TRBD1. Per the germline V gene, CDR1 is SEHNR and CDR2 is FQNEAQ (reference sequence). Trimming at V came to 5 bases and at J to 8 bases, leaving 5 bases not matched to a gene. This CDR3 contains 13 residues. The CDR3 region has the DNA TGTGCCAGCAGCCGAGGGACAGACGAAAAACTGTTTTTT. Amino acid sequence: CASSRGTDEKLFF.

The CDR3 sequence: CASSLSPAAGIYGYTF. As DNA, the CDR3 is TGTGCCAGCAGCTTATCTCCAGCGGCAGGAATCTATGGCTACACCTTC. This chain uses TRBV7-3 with TRBJ1-2; unclear D gene. The CDR3 is 16 residues long. The V gene lost 2 bases and the J gene lost 4 bases, with 17 bases spanning the gap. Germline-derived CDR1 and CDR2 are SGHTA and FQGTGA.

The V call is TRBV5-1, the J call TRBJ2-2, with D perhaps matching TRBD1 (6 bases). CDR3 size: 14 residues. The V end lost 0 bases, the J end lost 7 bases, and 10 bases lay between the germline ends. Germline V gene data show CDR1 as SGHRS and CDR2 as YFSETQ. The CDR3 bases are TGCGCCAGCAGCTTGGTACAGGGCGGCGGGGAGCTGTTTTTT. It is translated as CASSLVQGGGELFF.

The chain is built from TRBV19 and TRBJ1-4; the D gene is possibly TRBD1 (6 bases). The CDR3 covers 17 residues. The V end was cut by 3 bases, the J end by 0 bases, with 14 bases between. Looked up from germline, CDR1 is LNHDA and CDR2 is SQIVND (reference sequence). For the CDR3, the DNA is TGTGCCAGTAGTATGCTGGGGGCGTATGCAACTAATGAAAAACTGTTTTTT. This codes for CASSMLGAYATNEKLFF.

The rearrangement uses TRBV5-4 and TRBJ2-7; 10 bases align to TRBD2. Losses at the gene ends were 0 bases for V and 0 bases for J; bases not matched to a gene: 9. Germline assignment: CDR1 SGHNT and CDR2 YYREEE (reference sequence). CDR3 size: 18 residues. CDR3 residues: CASSLALAGDSRSYEQYV. The CDR3 nucleotides read TGTGCCAGCAGCTTGGCGCTAGCGGGAGATTCCCGCTCCTACGAGCAGTACGTC.

The chain uses TRBV10-3 and TRBJ2-3; no clear D gene. The CDR3 is made up of 13 amino acids. The germline CDR1 and CDR2 sequences are ENHRY and SYGVKD. Trimming pared 2 bases from V and 6 bases from J, leaving 9 bases between. CDR3 amino acids: CAISENSEDTQYF. CDR3 sequence (DNA): TGTGCCATCAGTGAGAATTCCGAGGATACGCAGTATTTT.

The J gene is TRBJ2-1, the V gene TRBV19; TRBD1 might be the D (5 bases). CDR1 and CDR2 from the germline V gene are LNHDA and SQIVND (reference sequence). The V gene lost 5 bases and the J gene lost 6 bases, with 8 bases spanning the gap. CDR3 length equals 12 residues. CDR3 region: CASSRQSNEQFF. The CDR3 DNA sequence: TGTGCCAGTAGTCGACAGAGCAATGAGCAGTTCTTC.

The rearrangement joins TRBV10-3 to TRBJ2-2, with TRBD2 matching 7 bases. The germline gives CDR1 ENHRY, CDR2 SYGVKD. CDR3 length equals 15 residues. V shed 4 bases, J shed 0 bases, and the junction held 2 bases outside the gene matches. The CDR3 bases are TGTGCCATCAGTGGCGGGACTACGAACACCGGGGAGCTGTTTTTT. It encodes CAISGGTTNTGELFF.

The chain links TRBV5-6 to TRBJ1-1; the match to TRBD1 covers 9 bases. Trimming took 7 bases from V and 2 from J; bases not matched to a gene: 6. Germline V gene data show CDR1 as SGHDT and CDR2 as YYEEEE. The CDR3 is 14 amino acids. CDR3 in amino acids: CASLGTGKNTEAFF. The CDR3 DNA is TGTGCCAGCCTCGGGACAGGGAAAAACACTGAAGCTTTCTTT.

The chain employs TRBV30 and TRBJ1-1; D may be TRBD1 (6 bases). Deletions cut 8 bases from V and 0 bases from J, with 13 bases between. The CDR3 runs 13 residues. The V gene's germline CDR1 is GTSNPN and CDR2 SVGIG (reference sequence). CDR3 coding DNA: TGTGCCCGGGGGGGCTTCATGAACACTGAAGCTTTCTTT. It encodes CARGGFMNTEAFF.

In DNA form, the CDR3 reads TGTGCCAGCAGTGAAGCAGGGACAGGGAACCCCTATGGCTACACCTTC. Residues: CASSEAGTGNPYGYTF. This chain links TRBV6-1 with TRBJ1-2; TRBD1 matches at 9 bases. Unmatched junction bases numbered 6, after V lost 0 bases and J lost 4 bases. The CDR3 is 16 amino acids. CDR1 is MNHNS and CDR2 is SASEGT in the germline V gene.

The chain couples TRBV21-1 to TRBJ1-1. TRBV21-1 is given as a pseudogene. This CDR3 has 15 residues. The CDR3 loop reads CASTLSEVWDTEAFF. CDR3 DNA: TGTGCCAGCACCCTCTCCGAGGTATGGGACACTGAAGCTTTCTTT.

The chain has TRBV10-3 and TRBJ1-6; D is possibly TRBD1 (6 bases). Trimming left V 10 bases short and J 2 bases short, with 15 bases between. The CDR3 is 15 amino acids. Germline V lookup: CDR1 ENHRY, CDR2 SYGVKD. The DNA for the CDR3 is TGTGCCACATCACTTCAGGGGCCCTATAATTCACCCCTCCACTTT. Translated: CATSLQGPYNSPLHF.

The chain employs TRBV15 and TRBJ1-1; 8 positions agree with TRBD1. Germline CDR1 is LNHNV and CDR2 is YYDKDF (reference sequence). The trim removed 1 base at V and 8 bases at J, leaving 6 bases unmatched. There are 14 residues in the CDR3. The chain's CDR3 is CATSRAGRQGEAFF. CDR3 sequence (DNA): TGTGCCACCAGCAGAGCCGGGAGACAGGGGGAAGCTTTCTTT.

The rearrangement uses TRBV19 and TRBJ1-2; D ambiguous. The CDR3 is 15 residues long. Germline V CDR1 and CDR2: LNHDA, SQIVND (reference sequence). V lost 5 bases to trimming and J lost 1 base, with 14 bases between them. CDR3 in DNA: TGTGCCAGTAGTCGATCACCCAGACTTAACTATGGCTACACCTTC. It is translated as CASSRSPRLNYGYTF.

The CDR3 spells CASSVGLAGSYEQYF. DNA of the CDR3: TGTGCCAGTAGCGTTGGGCTAGCGGGAAGCTACGAGCAGTACTTC. V and J are TRBV19 and TRBJ2-7; TRBD2 agrees at 9 bases. There are 15 residues in the CDR3. The V gene end was trimmed by 6 bases and the J gene end by 3 bases; junction bases not matched to a gene: 9. Per germline, CDR1 LNHDA and CDR2 SQIVND (reference sequence).

The chain is built from TRBV30 and TRBJ2-1; 10 bases agree with TRBD2. With V trimmed by 4 bases and J by 4 bases, 7 bases remained unmatched. The CDR3 has 15 residues. Germline V lookup: CDR1 GTSNPN, CDR2 SVGIG (reference sequence). CDR3 amino acids: CAWTRGLAEYNEQFF. CDR3 nucleotide sequence: TGTGCCTGGACCCGTGGACTAGCGGAGTACAATGAGCAGTTCTTC. Complete variable domain (other parts from reference TRBV30 and TRBJ2-1): SQTIHQWPATLVQPVGSPLSLECTVEGTSNPNLYWYRQAAGRGLQLLFYSVGIGQISSEVPQNLSASRPQDRQFILSSKKLLLSDSGFYLCAWTRGLAEYNEQFFGPGTRLTVL.

The chain joins TRBV9 to TRBJ1-4; 8 nucleotides agree with TRBD1. V lost 0 bases and J lost 7; bases outside the gene matches: 8. The CDR3 consists of 16 residues. Germline-derived CDR1 and CDR2 are SGDLS and YYNGEE. CDR3 loop: CASSVAGRGQGEKLFF. CDR3 in DNA: TGTGCCAGCAGCGTAGCAGGCAGGGGGCAGGGTGAAAAACTGTTTTTT. The variable domain in full, completed from reference TRBV9 and TRBJ1-4, reads DSGVTQTPKHLITATGQRVTLRCSPRSGDLSVYWYQQSLDQGLQFLIQYYNGEERAKGNILERFSAQQFPDLHSELNLSSLELGDSALYFCASSVAGRGQGEKLFFGSGTQLSVL.

The V call is TRBV30, the J call TRBJ2-3, with unresolved D. Germline V CDR1 and CDR2: GTSNPN, SVGIG (reference sequence). There are 11 residues in the CDR3. Trimming took 8 bases from V and 0 from J, leaving 6 bases between them. CDR3: CAGASTDTQYF. The CDR3 DNA is TGTGCCGGAGCAAGCACAGATACGCAGTATTTT.

V is TRBV19 and J is TRBJ1-5; no clear D. Deletions cut 3 bases from V and 0 bases from J, with 6 bases between. From germline, CDR1 is LNHDA and CDR2 SQIVND (reference sequence). The CDR3 is made up of 14 amino acids. In DNA, the CDR3 is TGTGCCAGTAGTATGAGAAGTAGCAATCAGCCCCAGCATTTT. It is translated as CASSMRSSNQPQHF.

The chain couples TRBV7-2 to TRBJ1-2; 8 nucleotides agree with TRBD1. The CDR3 has 14 residues. Germline CDR1 SGHTA, CDR2 FQGNSA. After removal of 5 bases from V and 2 bases from J, the junction contained 4 bases not matched to a gene. This chain's CDR3 is CASSENRGNYGYTF. The CDR3 coding sequence is TGTGCCAGCAGCGAGAACAGGGGGAACTATGGCTACACCTTC.

This clone was found once. V is TRBV2 and J is TRBJ2-7; the D gene is possibly TRBD1 (6 bases). The ends were cut back, 2 bases at V and 4 bases at J, with 6 bases in the middle. The CDR3 consists of 12 residues. Germline lookup yields CDR1 SNHLY and CDR2 FYNNEI. This CDR3 is CASSEQGYEQYF. In DNA form, the CDR3 reads TGTGCCAGCAGTGAACAGGGGTACGAGCAGTACTTC. Filled out from reference TRBV2 and TRBJ2-7, the complete variable domain reads EPEVTQTPSHQVTQMGQEVILRCVPISNHLYFYWYRQILGQKVEFLVSFYNNEISEKSEIFDDQFSVERPDGSNFTLKIRSTKLEDSAMYFCASSEQGYEQYFGPGTRLTVT.

The V call is TRBV7-2, the J call TRBJ2-1, with 7 bases aligning to TRBD2. CDR3 size: 18 residues. The V segment lost 0 bases and the J segment 6 bases; nucleotides outside the gene matches: 14. Germline values: CDR1 SGHTA, CDR2 FQGNSA. For the CDR3, the DNA is TGTGCCAGCAGCTTAGCGGGGGATGGAGGGAGGGCCCTCAATGAGCAGTTCTTC. It encodes CASSLAGDGGRALNEQFF.

This sequence joins TRBV6-5 and TRBJ2-1, with 9 bases identical to TRBD1. Germline trimming cut 10 bases from V and 15 bases from J; bases unmatched to any gene: 22. The CDR3 spans 15 residues. The germline CDR1 and CDR2 sequences are MNHEY and SVGAGI. The CDR3 region is CAIKSETGGNLWRFF. CDR3 in DNA: TGTGCCATTAAATCGGAGACAGGGGGAAACTTATGGAGGTTCTTC.